This T cell receptor (beta chain) stems from a study of CD8 T cells in ankylosing spondylitis. TCRdb fed the 5' RACE reads into MiXCR, producing one record per CDR3 protein. The data hold approximately 200,000 distinct CDR3 sequences, with around 13% observed a single time. This CDR3 comprises 17 residues. V shed 4 bases, J shed 10 bases, and the junction held 10 bases outside the gene matches. The germline V gene encodes CDR1 LGHNT and CDR2 FRNRAP. Sequenced material: blood, either unsorted or a sorted T cell fraction (not recorded which). The chain joins TRBV12-5 to TRBJ2-1; 16 positions match TRBD2. This TCR derives from a male donor with ankylosing spondylitis or in good health (not recorded which). CDR3 region: CASGWGLAGGPGGEQFF. For the CDR3, the DNA is TGTGCTAGTGGTTGGGGACTAGCGGGAGGGCCGGGAGGGGAGCAGTTCTTC.